Shown below are 8 T cell receptor beta chains from a single sample sequenced in a study of T cell repertoires in cytomegalovirus infection. TCRdb re-derived calls from the reads in MiXCR, one entry per CDR3 protein. Altogether around 530,000 distinct CDR3 sequences are present, about 17% being singletons, with the ten largest covering approximately 24%. The sequencing sample was made of CD8+ T cells from PBMCs. These receptors came from a human donor in good health (CMV status not recorded). Some clones in this sample may be carry-over from other donors' samples.

This clonotype was recorded at least ten times. This CDR3 reads CATERAGLTNTQYF. CDR3 bases: TGTGCCACCGAGCGGGCGGGGCTAACTAATACGCAGTATTTT. This chain joins TRBV7-4 and TRBJ2-3; tentative D call: TRBD2 (6 bases). Trimming shortened V by 10 bases and J by 7 bases, and 21 bases separated the two germline ends. CDR1 SGHVT and CDR2 SQSDAQ come from the germline V gene. The CDR3 spans 14 residues.

This clonotype was counted only a few times. V and J are TRBV5-6 and TRBJ2-3; the D gene is possibly TRBD2 (5 bases). V lost 5 bases and J lost 11, with 15 bases in between. The CDR3 is 12 residues long. Germline V gives CDR1 SGHDT, CDR2 YYEEEE. The CDR3 DNA reads as TGTGCCAGCAGTTTAACCGAGGGAGAGCAGTATTTT. Translating it yields CASSLTEGEQYF.

This clonotype showed up just a few times. The chain couples TRBV27 to TRBJ2-1; tentative D call: TRBD1 (6 bases). Germline V gene sequence: CDR1 MNHEY, CDR2 SMNVEV (reference sequence). V was clipped by 6 bases and J by 5 bases, with 14 bases between them. This CDR3 comprises 14 residues. The CDR3 spells CASRRPTGNNEQFF. The CDR3 bases are TGTGCCAGCAGGCGCCCCACAGGGAACAATGAGCAGTTCTTC.

This clonotype was counted ten times or more. The V call is TRBV28, the J call TRBJ2-6; D might be TRBD2 (6 bases). The V and J ends lost 10 bases and 0 bases respectively, with 10 bases between them. Germline V gene lookup returns CDR1 MDHEN and CDR2 SYDVKM. The CDR3 covers 14 residues. The CDR3 DNA follows: TGTGCCACCTCCGGGGGCTCTGGGGCCAACGTCCTGACTTTC. Its protein is CATSGGSGANVLTF.

In its sample, this clonotype was seen many times. The V and J genes are TRBV7-9 and TRBJ1-1; 8 positions agree with TRBD1. The CDR3 runs to 16 residues. Germline V CDR1 and CDR2: SEHNR, FQNEAQ (reference sequence). The V gene end was trimmed by 4 bases and the J gene end by 4 bases; junction bases not matched to a gene: 11. The CDR3 here is CASSSNWRQGTTEAFF. CDR3 nucleotides: TGTGCCAGCAGCTCAAACTGGCGACAGGGGACCACTGAAGCTTTCTTT.

This clonotype was detected ten times or more. The V and J genes are TRBV7-3 and TRBJ2-7, with 10 bases that match TRBD1. The CDR3 covers 15 residues. V lost 3 bases and J lost 3; bases outside the gene matches: 5. Per germline, CDR1 SGHTA and CDR2 FQGTGA. CDR3 protein: CASSLTGGAGYEQYF. In DNA form, the CDR3 reads TGTGCCAGCAGCTTGACAGGGGGCGCGGGCTACGAGCAGTACTTC.

This clonotype was seen at least ten times. The chain carries TRBV12-3 or TRBV12-4 and TRBJ2-7; tentatively, D is TRBD1 (7 bases). The CDR3 is made up of 15 amino acids. The V end lost 3 bases, the J end lost 4 bases, and 16 bases lay between the germline ends. CDR3 residues: CASSFAGGGKYEQYF. The CDR3 nucleotides read TGTGCCAGCAGTTTTGCCGGAGGGGGCAAGTACGAGCAGTACTTC.

Only a few counts were recorded for this clonotype. This rearrangement joins TRBV4-1 to TRBJ2-7; 9 bases are shared with TRBD1. The V gene end was trimmed by 1 base and the J gene end by 4 bases; junction bases not matched to a gene: 5. The germline gives CDR1 MGHRA, CDR2 YSYEKL. This CDR3 has 15 amino acids. In DNA, the CDR3 is TGCGCCAGCAGCCAAGGGGACAGGGCGAAATACGAGCAGTACTTC. Its protein product is CASSQGDRAKYEQYF.